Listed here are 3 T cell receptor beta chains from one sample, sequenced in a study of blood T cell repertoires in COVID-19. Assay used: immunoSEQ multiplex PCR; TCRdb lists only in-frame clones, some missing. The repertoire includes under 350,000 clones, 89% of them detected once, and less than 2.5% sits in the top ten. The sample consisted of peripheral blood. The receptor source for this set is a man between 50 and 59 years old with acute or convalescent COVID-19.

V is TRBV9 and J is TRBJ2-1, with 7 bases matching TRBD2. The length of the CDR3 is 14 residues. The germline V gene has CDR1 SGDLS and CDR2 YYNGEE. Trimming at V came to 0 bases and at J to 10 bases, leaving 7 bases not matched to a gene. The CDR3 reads CASSVGTSAREQFF. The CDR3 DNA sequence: TGTGCCAGCAGCGTAGGGACTAGTGCACGGGAGCAGTTCTTC.

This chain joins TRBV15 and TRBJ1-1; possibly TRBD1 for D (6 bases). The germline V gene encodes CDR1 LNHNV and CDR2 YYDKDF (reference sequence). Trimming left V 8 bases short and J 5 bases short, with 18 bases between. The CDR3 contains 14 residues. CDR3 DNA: TGTGCCACCCAAAAGACCAGGGGCGCGACTGAAGCTTTCTTT. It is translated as CATQKTRGATEAFF.

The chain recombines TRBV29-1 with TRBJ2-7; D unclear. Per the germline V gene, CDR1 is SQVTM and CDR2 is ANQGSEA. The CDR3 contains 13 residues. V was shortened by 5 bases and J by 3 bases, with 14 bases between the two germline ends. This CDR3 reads CSVLAGNVYEQYF. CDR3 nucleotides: TGCAGCGTTCTGGCAGGTAACGTCTACGAGCAGTACTTC.